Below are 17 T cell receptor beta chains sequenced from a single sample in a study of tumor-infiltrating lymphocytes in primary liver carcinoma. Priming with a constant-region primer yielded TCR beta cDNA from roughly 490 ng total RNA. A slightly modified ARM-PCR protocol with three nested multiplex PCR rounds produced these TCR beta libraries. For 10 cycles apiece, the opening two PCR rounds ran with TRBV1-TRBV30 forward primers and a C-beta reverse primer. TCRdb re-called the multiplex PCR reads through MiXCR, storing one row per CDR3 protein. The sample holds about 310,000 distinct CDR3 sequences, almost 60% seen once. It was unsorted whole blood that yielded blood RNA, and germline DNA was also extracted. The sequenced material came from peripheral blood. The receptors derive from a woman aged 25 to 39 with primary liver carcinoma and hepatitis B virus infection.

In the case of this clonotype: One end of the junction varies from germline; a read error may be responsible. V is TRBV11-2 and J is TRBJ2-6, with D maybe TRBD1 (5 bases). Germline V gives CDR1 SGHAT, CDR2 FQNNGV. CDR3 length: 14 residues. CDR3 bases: TGTGCCAGCAGCTCAAGGACACGCGCCAACATCCTGACTTTC. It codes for CASSSRTRANILTF.

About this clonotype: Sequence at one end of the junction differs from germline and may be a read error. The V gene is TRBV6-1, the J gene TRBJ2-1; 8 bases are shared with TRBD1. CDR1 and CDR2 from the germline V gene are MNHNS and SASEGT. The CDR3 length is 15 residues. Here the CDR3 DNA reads TGTGTCAGCAGTGAATCCAGGGGGCGCCTCAATGAGCAGTTCTTC. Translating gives CVSSESRGRLNEQFF.

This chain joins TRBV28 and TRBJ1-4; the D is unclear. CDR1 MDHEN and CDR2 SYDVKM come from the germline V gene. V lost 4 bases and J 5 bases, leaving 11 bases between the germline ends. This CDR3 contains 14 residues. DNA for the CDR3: TGTGCCAGCAGTTCACCGGGCTCCAATGAAAAACTGTTTTTT. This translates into CASSSPGSNEKLFF.

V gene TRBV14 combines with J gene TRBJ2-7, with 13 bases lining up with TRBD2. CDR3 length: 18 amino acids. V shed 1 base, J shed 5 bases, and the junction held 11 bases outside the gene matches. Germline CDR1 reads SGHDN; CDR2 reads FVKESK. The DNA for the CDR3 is TGTGCCAGCAGCCAAGCGGACAGGACTAGCGGGAGTAGGAACGAGCAGTACTTC. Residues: CASSQADRTSGSRNEQYF.

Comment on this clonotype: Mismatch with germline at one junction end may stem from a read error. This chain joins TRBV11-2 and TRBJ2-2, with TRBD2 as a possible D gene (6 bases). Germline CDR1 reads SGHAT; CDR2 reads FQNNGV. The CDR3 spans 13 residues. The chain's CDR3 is CASGFTNTGEVSF. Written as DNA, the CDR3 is TGTGCCAGCGGCTTCACGAACACCGGGGAGGTGTCTTTT.

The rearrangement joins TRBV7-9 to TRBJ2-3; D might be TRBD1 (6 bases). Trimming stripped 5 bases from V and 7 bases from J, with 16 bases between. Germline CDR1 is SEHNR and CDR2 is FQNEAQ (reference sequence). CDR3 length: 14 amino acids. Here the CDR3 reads CASSGDTRPNTQYF. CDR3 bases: TGTGCCAGCAGCGGGGACACCAGGCCAAATACGCAGTATTTT.

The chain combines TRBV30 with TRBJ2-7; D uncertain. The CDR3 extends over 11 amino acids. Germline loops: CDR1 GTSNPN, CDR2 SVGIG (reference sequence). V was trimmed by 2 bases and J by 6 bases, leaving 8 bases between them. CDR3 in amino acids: CAWSLEIEQYF. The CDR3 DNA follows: TGTGCCTGGAGTCTGGAGATCGAGCAGTACTTC.

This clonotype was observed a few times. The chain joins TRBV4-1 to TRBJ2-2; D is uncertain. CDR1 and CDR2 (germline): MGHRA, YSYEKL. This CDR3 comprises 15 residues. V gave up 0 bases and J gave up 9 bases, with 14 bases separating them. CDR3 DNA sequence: TGCGCCAGCAGCCAAGATTACGGAAGTAGGCGGGAGCTGTTTTTT. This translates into CASSQDYGSRRELFF.

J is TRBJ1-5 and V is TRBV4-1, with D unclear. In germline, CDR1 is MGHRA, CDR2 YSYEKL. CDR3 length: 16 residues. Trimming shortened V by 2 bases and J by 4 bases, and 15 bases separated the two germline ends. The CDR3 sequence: CASSQSVAGDNQPQHF. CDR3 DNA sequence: TGCGCCAGCAGCCAATCGGTTGCGGGCGATAATCAGCCCCAGCATTTT.

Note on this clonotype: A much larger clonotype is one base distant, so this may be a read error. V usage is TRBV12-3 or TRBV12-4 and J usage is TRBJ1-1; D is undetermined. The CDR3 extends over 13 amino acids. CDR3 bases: TGTGCCAGCAGTTTAGTTGGGAACACTGAAGATTTCTTT. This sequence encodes CASSLVGNTEDFF.

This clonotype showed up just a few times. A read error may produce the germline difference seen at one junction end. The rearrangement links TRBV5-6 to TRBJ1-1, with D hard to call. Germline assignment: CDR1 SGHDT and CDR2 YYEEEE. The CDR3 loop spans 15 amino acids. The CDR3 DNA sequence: TGTGCCAGCAGCTTTCCGGGCCTTATCCCCACTGGAGCTTTCTTT. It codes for CASSFPGLIPTGAFF.

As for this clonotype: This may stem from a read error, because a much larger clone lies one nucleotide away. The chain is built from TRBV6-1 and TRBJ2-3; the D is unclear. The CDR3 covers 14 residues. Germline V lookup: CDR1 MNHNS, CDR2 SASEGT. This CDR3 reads CTSKESSGTDTQYF. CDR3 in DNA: TGTACCAGCAAAGAGTCGAGCGGCACAGATACGCAGTATTTT.

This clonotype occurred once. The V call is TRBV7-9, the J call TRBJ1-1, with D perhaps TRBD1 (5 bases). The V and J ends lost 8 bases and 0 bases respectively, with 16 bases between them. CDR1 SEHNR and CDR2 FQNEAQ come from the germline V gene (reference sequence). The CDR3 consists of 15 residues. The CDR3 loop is CASVGTAFMNTEAFF. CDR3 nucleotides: TGTGCCAGCGTGGGGACGGCCTTCATGAACACTGAAGCTTTCTTT.

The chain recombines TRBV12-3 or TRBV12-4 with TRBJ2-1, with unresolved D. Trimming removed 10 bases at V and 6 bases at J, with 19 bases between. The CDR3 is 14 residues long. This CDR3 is CAISPIGAVNEQFF. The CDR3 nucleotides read TGTGCCATCAGCCCTATAGGAGCCGTCAATGAGCAGTTCTTC.

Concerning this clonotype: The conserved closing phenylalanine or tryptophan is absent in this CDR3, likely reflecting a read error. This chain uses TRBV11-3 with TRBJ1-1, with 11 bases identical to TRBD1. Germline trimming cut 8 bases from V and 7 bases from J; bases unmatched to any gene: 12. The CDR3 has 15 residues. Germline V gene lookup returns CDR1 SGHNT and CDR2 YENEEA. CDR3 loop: CASGQDRGQQDEAFL. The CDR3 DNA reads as TGTGCCAGCGGCCAGGACAGGGGGCAGCAGGATGAAGCTTTCTTA.

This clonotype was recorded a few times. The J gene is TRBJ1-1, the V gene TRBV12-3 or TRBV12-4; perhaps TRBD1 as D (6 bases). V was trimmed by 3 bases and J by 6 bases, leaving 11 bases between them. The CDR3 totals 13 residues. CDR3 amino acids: CASSFSGAAEAFF. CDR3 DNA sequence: TGTGCCAGCAGTTTTTCAGGGGCCGCTGAAGCTTTCTTT.

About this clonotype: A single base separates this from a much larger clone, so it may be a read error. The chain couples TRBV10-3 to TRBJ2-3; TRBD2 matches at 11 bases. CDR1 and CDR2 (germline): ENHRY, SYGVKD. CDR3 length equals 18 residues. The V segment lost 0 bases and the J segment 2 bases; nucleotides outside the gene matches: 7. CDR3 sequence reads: CAISESRLAGIHTDTQYF. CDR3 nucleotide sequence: TGTGCCATCAGTGAGTCGAGACTAGCGGGAATACACACAGATACGCAGTATTTT.